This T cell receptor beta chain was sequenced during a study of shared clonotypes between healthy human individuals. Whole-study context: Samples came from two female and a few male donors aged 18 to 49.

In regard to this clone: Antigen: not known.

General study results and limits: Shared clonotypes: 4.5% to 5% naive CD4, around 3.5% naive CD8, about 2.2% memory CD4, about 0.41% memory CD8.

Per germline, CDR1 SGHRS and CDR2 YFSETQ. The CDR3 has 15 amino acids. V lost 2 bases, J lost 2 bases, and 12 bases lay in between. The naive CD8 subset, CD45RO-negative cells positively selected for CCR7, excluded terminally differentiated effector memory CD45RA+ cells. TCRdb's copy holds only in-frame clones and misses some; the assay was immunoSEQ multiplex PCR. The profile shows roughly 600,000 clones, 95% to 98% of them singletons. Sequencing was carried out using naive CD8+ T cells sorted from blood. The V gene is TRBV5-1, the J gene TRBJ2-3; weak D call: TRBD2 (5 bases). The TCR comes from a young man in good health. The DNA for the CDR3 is TGCGCCAGCAGCTTTGGAGGACTTAACACAGATACGCAGTATTTT. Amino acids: CASSFGGLNTDTQYF. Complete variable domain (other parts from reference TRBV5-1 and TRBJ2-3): KAGVTQTPRYLIKTRGQQVTLSCSPISGHRSVSWYQQTPGQGLQFLFEYFSETQRNKGNFPGRFSGRQFSNSRSEMNVSTLELGDSALYLCASSFGGLNTDTQYFGPGTRLTVL.